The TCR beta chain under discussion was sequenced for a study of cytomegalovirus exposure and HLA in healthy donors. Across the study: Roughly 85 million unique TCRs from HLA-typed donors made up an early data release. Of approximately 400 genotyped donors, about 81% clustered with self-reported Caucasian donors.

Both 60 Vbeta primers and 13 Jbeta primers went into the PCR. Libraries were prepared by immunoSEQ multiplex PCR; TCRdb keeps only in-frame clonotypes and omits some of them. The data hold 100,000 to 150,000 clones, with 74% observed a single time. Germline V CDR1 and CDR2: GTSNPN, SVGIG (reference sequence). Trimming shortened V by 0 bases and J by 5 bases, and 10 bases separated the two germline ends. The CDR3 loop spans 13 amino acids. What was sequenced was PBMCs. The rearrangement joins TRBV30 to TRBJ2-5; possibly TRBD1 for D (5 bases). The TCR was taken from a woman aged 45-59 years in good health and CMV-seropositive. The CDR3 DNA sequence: TGTGCCTGGAGTGTAGGGGTTACGGAGACCCAGTACTTC. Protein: CAWSVGVTETQYF.